This paragraph reports one TCR beta chain. The specificity of this receptor is unknown. No much larger clone is present one base from it, and per-base qualities are unavailable. The entry originates in a study of glioma-infiltrating T cells after dendritic cell vaccination (TCRdb year 2016). Regarding the complete study: A cohort of roughly 15 glioblastoma patients from Phase I and II dendritic cell vaccination trials was included, of whom 9 were newly diagnosed and 6 had recurrent disease. Patients received three intradermal dendritic cell vaccine injections at biweekly intervals in the arm below the axilla. Patients received autologous tumor lysate-pulsed dendritic cell vaccination between about 2003 and 2013. The vaccine consisted of monocyte-derived dendritic cells cultured roughly 7 days with IL-4 and GM-CSF, then pulsed overnight with autologous tumor lysate. Survival after dendritic cell vaccination was correlated with TCR sequencing metrics, such as TIL content and the overlap between tumor and blood repertoires. In glioblastoma patients vaccinated with dendritic cells, deep sequencing of TCR beta CDR3 regions served to measure the amount of tumor-infiltrating lymphocytes and to compare repertoires between tumor and blood.

In the paper's terms, the time point label means: after dendritic cell vaccination, including at tumor progression/relapse. To be selected, patients needed enough residual fresh-frozen tumor tissue and more than two years of available survival data. Although molecular status otherwise differed among the glioblastoma patients, no patient had an isocitrate dehydrogenase mutation. PBMC were collected before vaccination, two weeks after the third vaccination, and at tumor progression if progression occurred. Genomic DNA was extracted with the Qiagen DNeasy Blood extraction Kit. TCRB CDR3 regions were amplified from 2 ug genomic DNA, or all available DNA if less, using the immunoSEQ assay. Multiplex PCR used 60 forward primers for TCR V beta segments and 13 reverse primers for J beta segments. To estimate reads per starting template, synthetic control templates were spiked into each sample at limiting dilution. Reads of 87 bp were generated by sequencing on the Illumina HiSeq System. Regarding the original processing steps: PCR and sequencing errors were removed by merging closely related sequences with a nearest neighbor algorithm. TCR overlap was defined as the percentage of unique tumor TCR beta sequences that were also found in the peripheral blood of the same patient. The source is immuneACCESS, and TCRdb retained only in-frame sequences with V and J called. Part of the clones is not carried over; for the studies checked, unresolved V genes explain less than half of this, and the remainder is unexplained. V, J and clone size were drawn from that table, and D and trimming were deduced from the DNA. Within this sample are tens of thousands of clones, with around 89% of them counted one time only. In total, the top ten clones hold around 5% of the sample.

The CDR3 measures 19 amino acids from cysteine to phenylalanine. Only the CDR3 portion is preserved as DNA: 57 bases, with reading frame beginning at the first base. The germline V gene supplies CDR1 MNHNS and CDR2 SASEGT. From V the trimming removes 3 bases and from J it removes 1 base, while the gene matches leave 15 bases of the junction unaccounted for. Paper-wide results and their limitations: TCR clonality showed no direct relationship with survival, which suggests that a diverse polyclonal response may be important. The cohort was small and heterogeneous, and full blood and tumor sets were available for few patients, with initial-recurrent tumor pairs available for even fewer patients. Higher estimated pretreatment TIL content predicted longer time to progression and overall survival after dendritic cell vaccination. The response model built on TCR overlap across three groups was characterized as speculative, with prospective validation still needed.

The specimen comprised blood, sampled after dendritic cell vaccination. The rearrangement combines TRBV6-1 with TRBJ2-3, and TRBD1 aligns with 8 junction nucleotides. The clonotype was recovered from a human donor with glioblastoma. Read as DNA, the sequence is TGTGCCAGCAGTGAGGTCTCGGGGCTCAGGGGGCGTCGCACAGATACGCAGTATTTT. Its product reads: CASSEVSGLRGRRTDTQYF.